This T cell receptor beta chain came from a study of T-cell memory formation after mild COVID-19. As for the study in general: Across donors, TCR clusters were largely donor specific.

General study findings and limits: The study found balanced CD4/CD8 in clones contracting day 15 to 85 and a CD4+ lean in later expanders. The study detected some responding clones in pre-infection memory, suggesting cross-reactive memory joined.

UMIs and sample barcodes were carried by the TCR alpha and TCR beta cDNA libraries that 5'RACE produced using constant-segment primers. TCRdb processed the 5' RACE reads anew with MiXCR; each CDR3 protein has one entry. This sample yields around 160,000 distinct CDR3 sequences, of which around a tenth are seen a single time; 3.8% belongs to the top ten. V shed 7 bases, J shed 7 bases, and the junction held 8 bases outside the gene matches. Germline V gene lookup returns CDR1 MNHEY and CDR2 SVGAGI. The CDR3 is made up of 14 amino acids. This clonotype appeared a few times. As yet, its antigen is unknown.

V and J are TRBV6-5 and TRBJ1-5; 9 positions agree with TRBD1. This clonotype was obtained from a man between 18 and 35 years old who had mild COVID-19 (a few samples of this study predate the infection). Cell type and time point are not known. The source material was PBMCs or a T cell subset sorted from them (not recorded which). CDR3 amino acids: CASIMGDRDQPQHF. CDR3 DNA: TGTGCCAGCATCATGGGGGACAGGGACCAGCCCCAGCATTTT.